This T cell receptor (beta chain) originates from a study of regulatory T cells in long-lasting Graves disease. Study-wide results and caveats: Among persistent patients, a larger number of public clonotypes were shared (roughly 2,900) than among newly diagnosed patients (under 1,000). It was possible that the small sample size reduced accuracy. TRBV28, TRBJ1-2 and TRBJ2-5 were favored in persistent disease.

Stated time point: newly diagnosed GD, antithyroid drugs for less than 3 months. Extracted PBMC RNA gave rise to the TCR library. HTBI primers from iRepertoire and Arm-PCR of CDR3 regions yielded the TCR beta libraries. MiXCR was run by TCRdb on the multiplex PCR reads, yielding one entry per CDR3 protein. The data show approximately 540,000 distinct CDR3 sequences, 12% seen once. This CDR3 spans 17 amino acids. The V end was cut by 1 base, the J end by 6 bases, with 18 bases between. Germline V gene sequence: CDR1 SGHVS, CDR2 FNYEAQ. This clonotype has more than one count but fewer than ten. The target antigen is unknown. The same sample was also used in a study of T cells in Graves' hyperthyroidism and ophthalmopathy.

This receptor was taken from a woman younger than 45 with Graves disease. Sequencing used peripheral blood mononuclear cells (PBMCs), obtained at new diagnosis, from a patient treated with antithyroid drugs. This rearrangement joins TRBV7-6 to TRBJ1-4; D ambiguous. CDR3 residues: CASSLVASNPFDEKLFF. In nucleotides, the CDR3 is TGTGCCAGCAGCTTAGTGGCCAGCAACCCCTTTGATGAAAAACTGTTTTTT.